The source of this TCR beta chain is a study of CD8+ T cells in alopecia areata. The CDR3 contains 12 residues. From germline, CDR1 is KGHSY and CDR2 FQNENV. V shed 4 bases and J shed 7 bases, with 10 bases lying between them. Specified treatment: oral pan-JAK inhibitor, 5-10 mg twice daily. cDNA serving as the sequencing template came from extracted, reverse transcribed RNA. Sequenced by immunoSEQ multiplex PCR; TCRdb stores in-frame clones only, minus some. Among about 100,000 clones listed, about 44% were seen once. The clonotype comes from a human donor with alopecia areata. The genes are TRBV16 and TRBJ1-2; D may be TRBD1 (5 bases). Sequenced here: CD8+ T cells sorted from blood, sampled at week 24, from a patient treated with tofacitinib. The CDR3 sequence is CASSPGMAGYTF. The CDR3 DNA reads as TGTGCCAGCAGCCCAGGGATGGCTGGCTACACCTTC. The variable domain in full, completed from reference TRBV16 and TRBJ1-2, reads GEEVAQTPKHLVRGEGQKAKLYCAPIKGHSYVFWYQQVLKNEFKFLISFQNENVFDETGMPKERFSAKCLPNSPCSLEIQATKLEDSAVYFCASSPGMAGYTFGSGTRLTVV.